A selection of T cell receptor beta chains follows, all from one sample in a study of metastatic and nonmetastatic thyroid tumors. TCRdb reassembled clones from the PCR reads with MiXCR. The sample includes tens of thousands of clones, around a quarter of them seen just once. Sequenced: blood. These receptors all come from a female donor with papillary thyroid cancer or a benign thyroid nodule (not recorded which). Some clones in this sample may be carry-over from other donors' samples. Both conserved end residues are part of each CDR3. D genes are given only for firm matches.

J gene: TRBJ2-1
D gene: NA
V gene: TRBV9
CDR3 protein: CASSVGLVRSEQFF

J gene: TRBJ2-2
D gene: TRBD1
V gene: TRBV7-7
CDR3 protein: CASRLEQGASGELFF

J gene: TRBJ2-7
D gene: NA
V gene: TRBV5-8
CDR3 protein: CASSLVGFYEQYF

J gene: TRBJ2-1
D gene: TRBD2
V gene: TRBV6-2/TRBV6-3
CDR3 protein: CASRTLAGRNNEQFF

J gene: TRBJ2-2
D gene: TRBD1
V gene: TRBV7-6
CDR3 protein: CASSVADPTGDTGELFF

J gene: TRBJ1-3
D gene: NA
V gene: TRBV6-2/TRBV6-3
CDR3 protein: CASSYRLGSGNTIYF

J gene: TRBJ1-1
D gene: TRBD1
V gene: TRBV30
CDR3 protein: CAWSDMDRRNTEAFF

J gene: TRBJ2-7
D gene: NA
V gene: TRBV3-1
CDR3 protein: CASSKYGGRSSYEQYF

J gene: TRBJ1-3
D gene: NA
V gene: TRBV20-1
CDR3 protein: CSARAGGVGNTIYF

J gene: TRBJ2-3
D gene: TRBD2
V gene: TRBV12-5
CDR3 protein: CASADRLAGETDTQYF

J gene: TRBJ2-1
D gene: TRBD2
V gene: TRBV5-4
CDR3 protein: CASSLGLAGGGEQFF

J gene: TRBJ2-3
D gene: TRBD2
V gene: TRBV6-1
CDR3 protein: CASTQAGARDTQYF

J gene: TRBJ1-2
D gene: TRBD1
V gene: TRBV6-1
CDR3 protein: CASSPQTGATFNYGYTF

J gene: TRBJ2-3
D gene: TRBD1
V gene: TRBV6-1
CDR3 protein: CASSRQGADTQYF

J gene: TRBJ1-2
D gene: TRBD1
V gene: TRBV6-1
CDR3 protein: CASSEEGADYGYTF

J gene: TRBJ2-7
D gene: NA
V gene: TRBV7-9
CDR3 protein: CASSLVPEAYEQYF

J gene: TRBJ2-3
D gene: TRBD2
V gene: TRBV28
CDR3 protein: CASSSSGGDFGTDTQYF

J gene: TRBJ2-7
D gene: NA
V gene: TRBV6-4
CDR3 protein: CATQYRPQRREQYF

J gene: TRBJ2-1
D gene: TRBD2
V gene: TRBV11-1
CDR3 protein: CASSPLAGDRNNEQFF

J gene: TRBJ2-1
D gene: NA
V gene: TRBV3-1
CDR3 protein: CASSQDPSDLPEQFF

J gene: TRBJ2-7
D gene: TRBD1
V gene: TRBV4-1
CDR3 protein: CASSREEGQGFYEQYF

J gene: TRBJ2-6
D gene: NA
V gene: TRBV6-2/TRBV6-3
CDR3 protein: CATRAVALSGANVLTF

J gene: TRBJ2-3
D gene: TRBD1
V gene: TRBV2
CDR3 protein: CASRRDRERGDTQYF

J gene: TRBJ1-5
D gene: TRBD1
V gene: TRBV20-1
CDR3 protein: CSARTGGESNQPQHF

J gene: TRBJ1-2
D gene: NA
V gene: TRBV6-1
CDR3 protein: CASRGSLTYGYTF

J gene: TRBJ2-5
D gene: NA
V gene: TRBV11-1
CDR3 protein: CASSLATFRDGHQETQYF

J gene: TRBJ2-7
D gene: TRBD1
V gene: TRBV27
CDR3 protein: CASRGQDSGYEQYF

J gene: TRBJ2-6
D gene: TRBD1
V gene: TRBV12-3/TRBV12-4
CDR3 protein: CASRKDRAYSGANVLTF

J gene: TRBJ2-6
D gene: NA
V gene: TRBV20-1
CDR3 protein: CSAPSSGANVLTF

J gene: TRBJ2-7
D gene: TRBD2
V gene: TRBV13
CDR3 protein: CASSLLAGGLYEQYF

J gene: TRBJ2-3
D gene: TRBD1
V gene: TRBV25-1
CDR3 protein: CASSEGDRGADTQYF

J gene: TRBJ1-5
D gene: NA
V gene: TRBV11-2
CDR3 protein: CDRSLGEGQPQHF

J gene: TRBJ2-2
D gene: NA
V gene: TRBV20-1
CDR3 protein: CSATGTQRYNGELFF

J gene: TRBJ2-7
D gene: TRBD2
V gene: TRBV6-2/TRBV6-3
CDR3 protein: CASSPSGSYEQYF

J gene: TRBJ2-7
D gene: NA
V gene: TRBV7-8
CDR3 protein: CASSLSGGDVYEQYF

J gene: TRBJ2-7
D gene: TRBD1
V gene: TRBV19
CDR3 protein: CASSIGTGSSYEQYF

J gene: TRBJ2-7
D gene: NA
V gene: TRBV20-1
CDR3 protein: CSASKGLATRSYEQYF

J gene: TRBJ2-6
D gene: NA
V gene: TRBV7-2
CDR3 protein: CASSSSGPLVAGANVLTF

J gene: TRBJ2-1
D gene: TRBD2
V gene: TRBV19
CDR3 protein: CASSILGLAGGEDNEQFF

J gene: TRBJ1-5
D gene: TRBD1
V gene: TRBV6-1
CDR3 protein: CANPGTGDPLEPQHF